This T cell receptor (beta chain) was identified during a study of T cells in tuberculosis. Study as a whole: A South African cohort included IGRA-negative adolescents, latently infected IGRA-positive adolescents and adults with active tuberculosis.

The study's findings and limits: Active tuberculosis alpha repertoires lay closer to GMM-specific TCRs than controls'. A GMM-specific repertoire classifier reached roughly 87% accuracy, AUROC 0.90.

TCRdb's copy holds only in-frame clones and misses some; the assay was immunoSEQ multiplex PCR. Of over 40,000 clones in the sample, roughly 96% were seen once. Trimming at V came to 4 bases and at J to 4 bases, leaving 12 bases not matched to a gene. The CDR3 has 16 residues. Germline V gives CDR1 MNHEY, CDR2 SMNVEV (reference sequence). A word on this clone: Its antigen is currently unknown.

The sequencing sample was made of PBMCs. J is TRBJ2-5 and V is TRBV27; 7 nucleotides match TRBD2. The TCR originated in a donor between 10 and 29 years old with latent tuberculosis or without tuberculosis infection. The CDR3 DNA sequence: TGTGCCAGCAGTTGGTTTGGAGCGGGAACGGCAGAGACCCAGTACTTC. It encodes CASSWFGAGTAETQYF.